The 21 T cell receptor beta chains given below trace back to one sample, sequenced in a study of blood T cell repertoires in COVID-19. Sequencing was performed with immunoSEQ multiplex PCR; in TCRdb, only in-frame clones are kept and a portion is missing. In the table there are more than 95,000 clones, 86% of which are singletons. The sequenced sample was peripheral blood. All receptors derive from a human donor in a cohort sampled during active COVID-19.

The chain couples TRBV5-1 to TRBJ2-3; 10 nucleotides agree with TRBD2. Losses at the gene ends were 0 bases for V and 2 bases for J; bases not matched to a gene: 3. This CDR3 has 16 residues. Germline assignment: CDR1 SGHRS and CDR2 YFSETQ. Written as DNA, the CDR3 is TGCGCCAGCAGCTTGGGGACTAGCGGAAACACAGATACGCAGTATTTT. Encoded protein: CASSLGTSGNTDTQYF.

The chain links TRBV28 to TRBJ2-7; no definite D call. Germline CDR1 and CDR2: MDHEN and SYDVKM. The CDR3 sequence is 12 residues long. V lost 2 bases and J lost 5, with 7 bases in between. CDR3 nucleotide sequence: TGTGCCAGCAGTTTAATGGGCAACGAGCAGTACTTC. It specifies CASSLMGNEQYF.

The chain employs TRBV3-1 (or the pseudogene TRBV3-2) and TRBJ2-3; 10 nucleotides match TRBD1. CDR3 length equals 19 residues. The V gene end was trimmed by 5 bases and the J gene end by 2 bases; junction bases not matched to a gene: 16. Germline loops: CDR1 LGHDT, CDR2 YNNKEL (reference sequence). Here the CDR3 DNA reads TGTGCCAGCAGCGGCTATCAAACCGGGACAGGGGCGATCACAGATACGCAGTATTTT. Translating it yields CASSGYQTGTGAITDTQYF.

This clone was counted a single time. This sequence joins TRBV6-5 and TRBJ2-3, with TRBD2 identical over 11 bases. This CDR3 is 15 amino acids long. The germline gives CDR1 MNHEY, CDR2 SVGAGI. Losses at the gene ends were 3 bases for V and 4 bases for J; bases not matched to a gene: 3. CDR3 nucleotides: TGTGCCAGCAGTTATAGCGGGAGGGCCGCAGATACGCAGTATTTT. It translates to CASSYSGRAADTQYF.

The V call is TRBV11-3, the J call TRBJ2-7, with 13 bases that match TRBD2. The germline CDR1 and CDR2 sequences are SGHNT and YENEEA. This CDR3 region has 15 residues. J lost 2 bases, V lost 5 bases, and 3 bases had no gene match. The CDR3 bases are TGTGCCAGCAGCCGGACTAGCGGGAGTCCCTACGAGCAGTACTTC. This translates into CASSRTSGSPYEQYF.

J is TRBJ2-2 and V is TRBV4-3; perhaps TRBD2 as D (6 bases). V gave up 6 bases and J gave up 4 bases, with 15 bases separating them. This CDR3 region has 15 residues. Germline assignment: CDR1 LGHNA and CDR2 YSLEER. The CDR3 nucleotides are TGCGCCAGCAGAAGGATGGGGGGAGGCACCGGGGAGCTGTTTTTT. This gives the protein CASRRMGGGTGELFF.

The V gene is TRBV6-5, the J gene TRBJ2-1; perhaps TRBD1 as D (6 bases). Germline V gene data show CDR1 as MNHEY and CDR2 as SVGAGI. V lost 4 bases to trimming and J lost 2 bases, with 12 bases between them. The CDR3 has 15 amino acids. DNA of the CDR3: TGTGCCAGCAGTTGGGGGCTAGCCACCTACAATGAGCAGTTCTTC. Residues: CASSWGLATYNEQFF.

The chain is built from TRBV9 and TRBJ1-2, with unresolved D. The V end lost 2 bases, the J end lost 1 base, and 9 bases lay between the germline ends. Germline values: CDR1 SGDLS, CDR2 YYNGEE. The CDR3 runs 14 residues. The CDR3 DNA follows: TGTGCCAGCAGCGTCTCACAAAATAACTATGGCTACACCTTC. It codes for CASSVSQNNYGYTF.

The J gene is TRBJ2-3, the V gene TRBV7-2; 11 bases are a match to TRBD2. The CDR3 spans 17 residues. Germline V gene sequence: CDR1 SGHTA, CDR2 FQGNSA. V shed 5 bases, J shed 7 bases, and the junction held 14 bases outside the gene matches. CDR3 sequence (DNA): TGTGCCAGCAGCCTGACCGCCTTAGCGGGAGGGCCTAATACGCAGTATTTT. Amino acid sequence: CASSLTALAGGPNTQYF.

V usage is TRBV12-5 and J usage is TRBJ2-3; 14 bases agree with TRBD2. CDR3 size: 14 residues. V lost 7 bases, J lost 10 bases, and 7 bases stayed unmatched. Germline loops: CDR1 LGHNT, CDR2 FRNRAP. The CDR3 here is CASVRTSGRFAQYF. The CDR3 nucleotides read TGTGCTAGTGTCAGGACTAGCGGGAGGTTCGCGCAGTATTTT.

This clone was seen a single time. The chain has TRBV28 and TRBJ2-3; 12 positions agree with TRBD2. Germline V gene lookup returns CDR1 MDHEN and CDR2 SYDVKM. V lost 4 bases and J lost 4; bases outside the gene matches: 12. The CDR3 length is 18 residues. CDR3 amino acids: CASSSTGTSGWRADTQYF. CDR3 sequence (DNA): TGTGCCAGCAGTTCGACCGGGACTAGCGGGTGGAGGGCAGATACGCAGTATTTT.

This clone has just one count. The J gene is TRBJ2-3, the V gene TRBV21-1; TRBD2 reflects the table's D call only, with no check against the DNA. TRBV21-1 is noted as a pseudogene. The CDR3 loop spans 18 amino acids. CDR3 amino acids: CASPPEREGTLGTDTQYF. CDR3 coding DNA: TGTGCCAGCCCGCCCGAGCGGGAGGGGACTTTGGGCACAGATACGCAGTATTTT.

The chain uses TRBV11-2 and TRBJ2-1; D might be TRBD2 (6 bases). With 5 bases removed from V and 7 bases from J, the gap between germline ends came to 21 bases. This CDR3 is 16 amino acids long. CDR1 and CDR2 from the germline V gene are SGHAT and FQNNGV. The CDR3 nucleotides are TGTGCCAGCAGCCCAGTGTTGCGACTAGTGAGGAATGAGCAGTTCTTC. Translated, it gives CASSPVLRLVRNEQFF.

The chain uses TRBV19 and TRBJ2-7; 10 bases align to TRBD1. The V segment lost 5 bases and the J segment 2 bases; nucleotides outside the gene matches: 6. This CDR3 is built from 15 residues. CDR1 and CDR2 from the germline V gene are LNHDA and SQIVND (reference sequence). Here the CDR3 DNA reads TGTGCCAGTAGTCGACCCGGGACAGGGGCCTACGAGCAGTACTTC. Translation: CASSRPGTGAYEQYF.

The chain recombines TRBV7-9 with TRBJ1-4, with D unresolved. In germline, CDR1 is SEHNR, CDR2 FQNEAQ (reference sequence). The germline V and J ends were trimmed by 4 bases and 12 bases, with 12 bases remaining between them. This CDR3 is built from 12 residues. This CDR3 reads CASSSQDGELFF. The CDR3 DNA is TGTGCCAGCAGCTCCCAGGACGGGGAACTGTTTTTT.

The rearrangement links TRBV11-2 to TRBJ2-4; 8 nucleotides match TRBD2. Germline V gene sequence: CDR1 SGHAT, CDR2 FQNNGV. The CDR3 sequence is 15 residues long. V dropped 5 bases and J dropped 1; count of bases not matched to a gene: 4. The CDR3 DNA sequence: TGTGCCAGCAGCGGTAGCGGGATTGCCAAAAACATTCAGTACTTC. Encoded protein: CASSGSGIAKNIQYF. The variable domain in full, completed from reference TRBV11-2 and TRBJ2-4, reads EAGVAQSPRYKIIEKRQSVAFWCNPISGHATLYWYQQILGQGPKLLIQFQNNGVVDDSQLPKDRFSAERLKGVDSTLKIQPAKLEDSAVYLCASSGSGIAKNIQYFGAGTRLSVL.

The V call is TRBV18, the J call TRBJ2-3, with 7 bases aligning to TRBD1. This CDR3 is built from 15 residues. CDR1 and CDR2 from the germline V gene are KGHSH and LQKENI. The V segment lost 2 bases and the J segment 4 bases; nucleotides outside the gene matches: 6. The CDR3 region has the DNA TGTGCCAGCTCACCAGCCGGGACAGTTGCAGATACGCAGTATTTT. Its protein is CASSPAGTVADTQYF. Full variable domain (outside the CDR3, taken from reference TRBV18 and TRBJ2-3): NAGVMQNPRHLVRRRGQEARLRCSPMKGHSHVYWYRQLPEEGLKFMVYLQKENIIDESGMPKERFSAEFPKEGPSILRIQQVVRGDSAAYFCASSPAGTVADTQYFGPGTRLTVL.

The chain links TRBV9 to TRBJ2-1; TRBD2 is a possible D gene (6 bases). The V end was cut by 0 bases, the J end by 4 bases, with 14 bases between. This CDR3 has 16 amino acids. Germline V gene lookup returns CDR1 SGDLS and CDR2 YYNGEE. CDR3 nucleotides: TGTGCCAGCAGCGTAGGAGAAGGGGCGGGGTACAATGAGCAGTTCTTC. This codes for CASSVGEGAGYNEQFF.

This sequence joins TRBV19 and TRBJ2-1, with TRBD2 matching 7 bases. This CDR3 region has 12 residues. CDR1 is LNHDA, CDR2 SQIVND, per germline (reference sequence). V lost 9 bases, J lost 9 bases, and 8 bases stayed unmatched. The DNA of the CDR3 is TGTGCCAGCAGCTTGGGAGGGCCTGAGCAGTTCTTC. It specifies CASSLGGPEQFF.

The chain's CDR3 is CASSMSKFTDTQYF. The CDR3 DNA sequence: TGTGCCAGTAGTATGTCTAAATTCACAGATACGCAGTATTTT. The chain has TRBV19 and TRBJ2-3; D not certain. The V gene's germline CDR1 is LNHDA and CDR2 SQIVND (reference sequence). The CDR3 length is 14 residues. V was shortened by 3 bases and J by 2 bases, with 9 bases between the two germline ends.

The gene calls are TRBV30 and TRBJ2-7; 7 bases align to TRBD1. CDR1 is GTSNPN, CDR2 SVGIG, per germline (reference sequence). V shed 4 bases, J shed 5 bases, and the junction held 11 bases outside the gene matches. This CDR3 is 14 amino acids long. CDR3 sequence: CAWNRDSSQNEQYF. The CDR3 DNA is TGTGCCTGGAATCGGGACAGCTCACAAAACGAGCAGTACTTC.